One sample yielded the 19 T cell receptor beta chains listed below, sequenced in a study of T cells after yellow fever vaccination. TCRdb ran MiXCR on the 5' RACE reads and lists one entry per CDR3 protein. The sample has a few hundred thousand distinct CDR3 sequences; approximately 10% are singletons. Sequences were derived from PBMCs, sampled on the day of the first yellow fever vaccination. The receptor source for this set is a man younger than 35 who received the YFV17D yellow fever vaccine.

This clonotype was recorded many times. V and J are TRBV29-1 and TRBJ2-5; 7 nucleotides match TRBD2. The V segment lost 1 base and the J segment 1 base; nucleotides outside the gene matches: 6. The CDR3 loop spans 15 amino acids. Germline-derived CDR1 and CDR2 are SQVTM and ANQGSEA. CDR3 sequence reads: CSVEAPGRGQETQYF. The DNA of the CDR3 is TGCAGCGTTGAAGCCCCAGGGAGGGGCCAAGAGACCCAGTACTTC.

This clonotype occurred a few times. This chain connects TRBV6-5 to TRBJ2-3, with TRBD2 as a possible D gene (5 bases). This CDR3 contains 14 residues. In germline, CDR1 is MNHEY, CDR2 SVGAGI. Trimming shortened V by 6 bases and J by 0 bases, and 10 bases separated the two germline ends. The CDR3 region is CASSRLRSTDTQYF. In nucleotides, the CDR3 is TGTGCCAGCAGCAGACTACGGAGCACAGATACGCAGTATTTT.

This clonotype has more than one count but fewer than ten. The rearrangement uses TRBV7-6 and TRBJ1-5; D ambiguous. The CDR3 has 15 amino acids. Germline CDR1 and CDR2: SGHVS and FNYEAQ. The V gene lost 2 bases and the J gene lost 4 bases, with 12 bases spanning the gap. CDR3 protein: CASSLSTGLNQPQHF. The DNA for the CDR3 is TGTGCCAGCAGCTTATCAACGGGGTTAAATCAGCCCCAGCATTTT.

In its sample, this clonotype was seen a few times. This chain joins TRBV20-1 and TRBJ2-2, with 8 bases matching TRBD2. The J segment lost 1 base and the V segment lost 5 bases, leaving 6 bases of the junction unmatched. Germline V lookup: CDR1 DFQATT, CDR2 SNEGSKA (reference sequence). This CDR3 is built from 15 residues. The CDR3 nucleotides read TGCAGTGCTCGAGCGGGGGCCTTGAACACCGGGGAGCTGTTTTTT. Translating gives CSARAGALNTGELFF.

In DNA form, the CDR3 reads TGTGCCAGCAGTGAGGTGACGGGGACTGAAGCTTTCTTT. Encoded protein: CASSEVTGTEAFF. The V gene is TRBV25-1, the J gene TRBJ1-1; unclear D gene. The CDR3 runs to 13 residues. Germline V gene data show CDR1 as MGHDK and CDR2 as SYGVNS. Trimming left V 3 bases short and J 5 bases short, with 10 bases between.

Concerning this clonotype: This may be a read error: a much more frequent sequence differs by one nucleotide. This sequence joins TRBV7-3 and TRBJ2-5; D tentatively fits TRBD1 or TRBD2 (5 bases each). CDR1 and CDR2 from the germline V gene are SGHTA and FQGTGA. Trimming took off 0 bases at V and 4 bases at J, with 9 bases between the two ends. The CDR3 has 14 amino acids. The CDR3 bases are TGTGCCAGCAGCTTAACGGGGGTAACAGAGACCCAGTACTTC. Amino acid sequence: CASSLTGVTETQYF.

This clonotype was seen repeatedly, ten times or more. This chain connects TRBV5-1 to TRBJ1-2; D is perhaps TRBD1 (5 bases). Trimming stripped 2 bases from V and 8 bases from J, with 13 bases between. The CDR3 runs to 13 residues. Germline lookup yields CDR1 SGHRS and CDR2 YFSETQ. CDR3 protein: CASSFGQGGGYTF. CDR3 coding DNA: TGCGCCAGCAGCTTCGGGCAGGGCGGAGGCTACACCTTC.

This clonotype was seen ten or more times. This rearrangement joins TRBV7-2 to TRBJ2-7; D not certain. In germline, CDR1 is SGHTA, CDR2 FQGNSA. This CDR3 has 13 amino acids. Trimming removed 5 bases at V and 4 bases at J, with 12 bases between. The CDR3 here is CASSPDGFYEQYF. DNA of the CDR3: TGTGCCAGCAGCCCTGATGGATTTTACGAGCAGTACTTC.

V and J are TRBV5-6 and TRBJ1-1; D not certain. The V gene's germline CDR1 is SGHDT and CDR2 YYEEEE. V was clipped by 0 bases and J by 1 base, with 16 bases between them. The CDR3 runs to 17 residues. CDR3 DNA: TGTGCCAGCAGCTTGGGGACGCATGGCAGGTGGAACACTGAAGCTTTCTTT. It is translated as CASSLGTHGRWNTEAFF. Together with reference TRBV5-6 and TRBJ1-1, the CDR3 gives the full variable domain: DAGVTQSPTHLIKTRGQQVTLRCSPKSGHDTVSWYQQALGQGPQFIFQYYEEEERQRGNFPDRFSGHQFPNYSSELNVNALLLGDSALYLCASSLGTHGRWNTEAFFGQGTRLTVV.

This clonotype was observed many times. The chain recombines TRBV20-1 with TRBJ2-7, with 10 bases identical to TRBD2. Germline V lookup: CDR1 DFQATT, CDR2 SNEGSKA (reference sequence). The V gene end was trimmed by 0 bases and the J gene end by 3 bases; junction bases not matched to a gene: 8. This CDR3 contains 16 residues. DNA for the CDR3: TGCAGTGCTAGAGATCTAAGCGGGGGGGCCTTCTACGAGCAGTACTTC. Translation: CSARDLSGGAFYEQYF.

At least ten counts were recorded for this clonotype. This sequence joins TRBV6-1 and TRBJ2-2; 9 bases fit TRBD2. In germline, CDR1 is MNHNS, CDR2 SASEGT. The CDR3 runs 14 residues. V shed 7 bases, J shed 7 bases, and the junction held 7 bases outside the gene matches. DNA for the CDR3: TGTGCCAGCACGGGACTAGCCGTGGGCGGGGAGCTGTTTTTT. Translating gives CASTGLAVGGELFF.

This clonotype was counted a few times. V usage is TRBV28 and J usage is TRBJ2-7; tentative D call: TRBD2 (5 bases). Trimming shortened V by 10 bases and J by 1 base, and 8 bases separated the two germline ends. CDR1 is MDHEN and CDR2 is SYDVKM in the germline V gene. The CDR3 totals 11 residues. CDR3 protein: CATGGSYEQYV. CDR3 in DNA: TGTGCCACAGGCGGGTCCTACGAGCAGTACGTC.

This clonotype was seen many times. The chain couples TRBV5-6 to TRBJ2-1; 12 bases agree with TRBD1. The CDR3 is 15 amino acids. V gave up 3 bases and J gave up 8 bases; unmatched junction bases: 6. The germline V gene encodes CDR1 SGHDT and CDR2 YYEEEE. CDR3 in amino acids: CASSWGTGGFYEQFF. DNA for the CDR3: TGTGCCAGCAGCTGGGGGACAGGGGGCTTTTATGAGCAGTTCTTC.

This clonotype was detected only a few times. This rearrangement joins TRBV14 to TRBJ2-4; a weak D match, TRBD1 (5 bases). This CDR3 is built from 15 residues. The germline V and J ends were trimmed by 1 base and 2 bases, with 9 bases remaining between them. In germline, CDR1 is SGHDN, CDR2 FVKESK. Here the CDR3 DNA reads TGTGCCAGCAGCCAAGCAGGGTCCCCCAAAAACATTCAGTACTTC. This encodes CASSQAGSPKNIQYF.

The gene calls are TRBV2 and TRBJ2-1, with D perhaps TRBD2 (5 bases). This CDR3 region has 17 residues. Deletions cut 2 bases from V and 0 bases from J, with 14 bases between. Germline CDR1 SNHLY, CDR2 FYNNEI. CDR3 coding DNA: TGTGCCAGCAGTGAACTGGAGCGGCCTAGCTCCTACAATGAGCAGTTCTTC. It codes for CASSELERPSSYNEQFF. The complete variable domain, with remaining parts taken from reference TRBV2 and TRBJ2-1, reads EPEVTQTPSHQVTQMGQEVILRCVPISNHLYFYWYRQILGQKVEFLVSFYNNEISEKSEIFDDQFSVERPDGSNFTLKIRSTKLEDSAMYFCASSELERPSSYNEQFFGPGTRLTVL.

This clonotype was seen more than once but under ten times. V and J are TRBV20-1 and TRBJ2-1; D might be TRBD2 (5 bases). This CDR3 is built from 14 residues. Germline V gene data show CDR1 as DFQATT and CDR2 as SNEGSKA (reference sequence). DNA of the CDR3: TGCGGTGTAGAGGGCACAGCGGCATACAATGAGCAGTTCTTC. Translated, it gives CGVEGTAAYNEQFF.

This clonotype was counted a few times. The chain employs TRBV29-1 and TRBJ2-1, with 7 bases that match TRBD1. V gave up 1 base and J gave up 8 bases; unmatched junction bases: 8. The length of the CDR3 is 14 residues. The V gene's germline CDR1 is SQVTM and CDR2 ANQGSEA. The CDR3, as DNA: TGCAGCGTTGAAGTTCGGACAGGAATATATGAGCAGTTCTTC. This gives the protein CSVEVRTGIYEQFF.

The table lists this clonotype with a few counts. The chain joins TRBV7-2 to TRBJ2-3; D gene unclear. Trimming took off 5 bases at V and 3 bases at J, with 9 bases between the two ends. Germline CDR1 SGHTA, CDR2 FQGNSA. This CDR3 spans 13 amino acids. This CDR3 is CASSGVVTDTQYF. The CDR3 region has the DNA TGTGCCAGCAGCGGAGTCGTAACAGATACGCAGTATTTT.

Notes on this clonotype: An end of the junction differs from the germline gene, which may be a read error. V is TRBV4-2 and J is TRBJ2-2; tentative D call: TRBD2 (5 bases). The CDR3 has 14 residues. CDR1 LGHNA and CDR2 YNFKEQ come from the germline V gene. The CDR3 nucleotides read TGTGCCATCAGCCTCGGGATCTTCAGCGGGGAGCTGTTTTTT. Translating it yields CAISLGIFSGELFF.